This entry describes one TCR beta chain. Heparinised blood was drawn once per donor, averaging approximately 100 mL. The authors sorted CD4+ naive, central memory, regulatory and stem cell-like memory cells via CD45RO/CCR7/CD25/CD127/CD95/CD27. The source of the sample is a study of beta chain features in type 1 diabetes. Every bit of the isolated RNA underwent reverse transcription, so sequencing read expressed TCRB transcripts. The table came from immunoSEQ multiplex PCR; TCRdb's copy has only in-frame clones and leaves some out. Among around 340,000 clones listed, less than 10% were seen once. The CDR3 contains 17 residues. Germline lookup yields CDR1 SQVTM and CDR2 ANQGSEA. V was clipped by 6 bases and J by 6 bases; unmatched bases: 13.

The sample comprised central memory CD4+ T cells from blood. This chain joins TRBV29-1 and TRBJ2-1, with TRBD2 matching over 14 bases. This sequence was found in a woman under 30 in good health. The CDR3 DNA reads TGCAGCGTCGACAAAAGACTAGCGGGAGGGCCGGCCAATGAGCAGTTCTTC. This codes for CSVDKRLAGGPANEQFF.